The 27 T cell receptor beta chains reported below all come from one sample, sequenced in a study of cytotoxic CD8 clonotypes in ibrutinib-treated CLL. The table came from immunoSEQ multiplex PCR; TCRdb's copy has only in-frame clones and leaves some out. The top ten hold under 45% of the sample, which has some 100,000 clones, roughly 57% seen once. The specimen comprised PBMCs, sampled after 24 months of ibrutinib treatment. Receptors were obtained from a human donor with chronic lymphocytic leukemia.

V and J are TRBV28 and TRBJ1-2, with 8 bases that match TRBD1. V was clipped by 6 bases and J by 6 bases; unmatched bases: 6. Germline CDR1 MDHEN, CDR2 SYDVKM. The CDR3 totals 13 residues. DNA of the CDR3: TGTGCCAGCAGACCTCAGGGGGCGAATGGCTACACCTTC. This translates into CASRPQGANGYTF.

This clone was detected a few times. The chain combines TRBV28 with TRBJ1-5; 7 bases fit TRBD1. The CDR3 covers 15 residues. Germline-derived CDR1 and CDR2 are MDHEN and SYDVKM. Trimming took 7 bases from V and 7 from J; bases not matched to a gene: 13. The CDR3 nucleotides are TGTGCCAGCACGAGGGGGCGACTTGGCGGGCAGCCCCAGCATTTT. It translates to CASTRGRLGGQPQHF.

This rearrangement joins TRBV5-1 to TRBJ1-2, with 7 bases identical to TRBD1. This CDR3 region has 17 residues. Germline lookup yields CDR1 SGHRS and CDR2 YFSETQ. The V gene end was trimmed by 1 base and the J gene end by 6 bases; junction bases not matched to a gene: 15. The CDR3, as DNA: TGCGCCAGCAGCTTGATTGGAGGGGGCCGCGAGGATGATGGCTACACCTTC. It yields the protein CASSLIGGGREDDGYTF.

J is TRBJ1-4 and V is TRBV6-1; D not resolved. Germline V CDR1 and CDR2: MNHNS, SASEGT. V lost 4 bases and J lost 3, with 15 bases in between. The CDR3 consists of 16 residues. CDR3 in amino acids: CASSVLPGQSNEKLFF. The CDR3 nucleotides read TGTGCCAGCAGTGTCCTCCCGGGCCAGTCTAATGAAAAACTGTTTTTT.

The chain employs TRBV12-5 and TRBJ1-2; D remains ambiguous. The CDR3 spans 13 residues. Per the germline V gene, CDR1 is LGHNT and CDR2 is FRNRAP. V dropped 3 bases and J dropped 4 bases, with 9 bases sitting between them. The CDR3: CASGFWDSYGYTF. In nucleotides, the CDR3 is TGTGCTAGTGGTTTTTGGGATAGCTATGGCTACACCTTC.

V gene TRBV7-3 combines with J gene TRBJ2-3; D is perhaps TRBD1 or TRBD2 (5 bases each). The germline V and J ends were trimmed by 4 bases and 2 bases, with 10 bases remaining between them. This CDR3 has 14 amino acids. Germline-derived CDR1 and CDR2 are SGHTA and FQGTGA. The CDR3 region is CASSSPGTTDTQYF. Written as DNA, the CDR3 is TGTGCCAGCAGCTCCCCTGGGACCACAGATACGCAGTATTTT. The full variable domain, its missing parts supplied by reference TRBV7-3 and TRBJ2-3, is GAGVSQTPSNKVTEKGKYVELRCDPISGHTALYWYRQSLGQGPEFLIYFQGTGAADDSGLPNDRFFAVRPEGSVSTLKIQRTERGDSAVYLCASSSPGTTDTQYFGPGTRLTVL.

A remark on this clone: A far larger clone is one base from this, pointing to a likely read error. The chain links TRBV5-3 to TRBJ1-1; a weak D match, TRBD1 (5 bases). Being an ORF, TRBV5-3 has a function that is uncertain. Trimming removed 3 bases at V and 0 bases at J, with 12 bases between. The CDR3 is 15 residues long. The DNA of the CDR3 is TGTGCCAGAAGCTGGGAGAAGGGACTGAACACTGAAGCTTTCTTT. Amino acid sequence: CARSWEKGLNTEAFF.

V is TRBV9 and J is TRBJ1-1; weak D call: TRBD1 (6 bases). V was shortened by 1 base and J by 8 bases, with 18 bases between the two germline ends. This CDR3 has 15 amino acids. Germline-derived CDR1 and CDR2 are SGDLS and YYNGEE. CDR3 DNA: TGTGCCAGCAGCGTAAGAGAACAGGGTGTACCCGAAGCTTTCTTT. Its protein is CASSVREQGVPEAFF. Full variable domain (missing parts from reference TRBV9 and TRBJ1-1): DSGVTQTPKHLITATGQRVTLRCSPRSGDLSVYWYQQSLDQGLQFLIQYYNGEERAKGNILERFSAQQFPDLHSELNLSSLELGDSALYFCASSVREQGVPEAFFGQGTRLTVV.

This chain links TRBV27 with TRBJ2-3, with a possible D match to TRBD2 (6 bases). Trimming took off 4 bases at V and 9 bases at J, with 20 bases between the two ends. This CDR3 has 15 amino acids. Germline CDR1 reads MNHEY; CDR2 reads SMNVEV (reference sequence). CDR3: CASSSLAGKAGTQYF. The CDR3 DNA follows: TGTGCCAGCAGTTCCCTGGCGGGGAAGGCCGGGACGCAGTATTTT.

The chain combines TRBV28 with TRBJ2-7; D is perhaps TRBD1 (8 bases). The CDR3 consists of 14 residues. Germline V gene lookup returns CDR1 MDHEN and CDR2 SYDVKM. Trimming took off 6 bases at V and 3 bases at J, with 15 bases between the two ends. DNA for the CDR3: TGTGCCAGCAGCAACAGGGGGGGACTCTACGAGCAGTACTTC. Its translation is CASSNRGGLYEQYF.

For the CDR3, the DNA is TGTGCCAGCAGACCCAAGGTACAGGGGAATCAGCCCCAGCATTTT. As protein: CASRPKVQGNQPQHF. V gene TRBV11-2 combines with J gene TRBJ1-5, with 7 nucleotides matching TRBD1. CDR1 is SGHAT, CDR2 FQNNGV, per germline. The ends lost 6 bases at V and 4 bases at J; junction bases unmatched: 9. This CDR3 has 15 residues.

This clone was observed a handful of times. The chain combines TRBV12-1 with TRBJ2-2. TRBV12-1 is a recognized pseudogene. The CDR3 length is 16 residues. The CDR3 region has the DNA TGTGCCAGCAGCTTTGAGCCGGGGGCGGACACCGGGGAGCTGTTTTTT. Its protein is CASSFEPGADTGELFF.

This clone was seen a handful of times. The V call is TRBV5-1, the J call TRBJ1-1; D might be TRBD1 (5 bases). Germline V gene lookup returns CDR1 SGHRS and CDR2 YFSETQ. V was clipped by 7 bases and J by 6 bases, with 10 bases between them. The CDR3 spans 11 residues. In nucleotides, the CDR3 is TGCGCCAGCCGCGCGGGGGCTGAAGCTTTCTTT. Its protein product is CASRAGAEAFF.

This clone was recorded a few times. Written as DNA, the CDR3 is TGTGCCAGCTCACCGAGGGGGACCTTTGATTCACCCCTCCACTTT. Protein: CASSPRGTFDSPLHF. The chain has TRBV18 and TRBJ1-6, with D perhaps TRBD1 (6 bases). Trimming stripped 3 bases from V and 8 bases from J, with 14 bases between. The CDR3 is made up of 15 amino acids. CDR1 is KGHSH, CDR2 LQKENI, per germline.

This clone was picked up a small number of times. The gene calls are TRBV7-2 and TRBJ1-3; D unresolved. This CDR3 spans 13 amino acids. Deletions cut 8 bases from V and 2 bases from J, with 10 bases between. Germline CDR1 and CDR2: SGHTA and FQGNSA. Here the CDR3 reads CASLGNTGNTIYF. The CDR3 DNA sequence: TGTGCCAGCTTAGGGAATACTGGAAACACCATATATTTT.

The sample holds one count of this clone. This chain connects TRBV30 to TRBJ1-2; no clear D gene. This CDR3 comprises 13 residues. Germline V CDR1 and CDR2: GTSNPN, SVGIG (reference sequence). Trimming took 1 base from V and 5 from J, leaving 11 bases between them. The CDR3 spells CAWSGLAAYGYTF. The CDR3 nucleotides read TGTGCCTGGAGTGGGTTGGCAGCTTATGGCTACACCTTC.

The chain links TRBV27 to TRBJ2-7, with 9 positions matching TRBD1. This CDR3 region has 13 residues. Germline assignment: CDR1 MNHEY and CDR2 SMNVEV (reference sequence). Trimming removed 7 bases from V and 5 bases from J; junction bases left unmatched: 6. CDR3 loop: CASTGTGSNEQYF. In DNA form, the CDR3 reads TGTGCCAGCACCGGGACAGGGAGTAACGAGCAGTACTTC.

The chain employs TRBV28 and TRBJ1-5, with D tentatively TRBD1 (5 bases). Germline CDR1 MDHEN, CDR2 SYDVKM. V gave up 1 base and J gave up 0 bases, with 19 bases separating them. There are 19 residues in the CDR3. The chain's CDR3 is CASSLLTRVGTYSNQPQHF. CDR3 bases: TGTGCCAGCAGTTTATTGACCAGGGTCGGGACCTATAGCAATCAGCCCCAGCATTTT.

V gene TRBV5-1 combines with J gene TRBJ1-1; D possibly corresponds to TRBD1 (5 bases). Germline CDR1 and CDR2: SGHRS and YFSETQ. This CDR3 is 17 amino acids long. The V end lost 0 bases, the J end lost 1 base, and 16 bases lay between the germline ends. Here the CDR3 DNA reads TGCGCCAGCAGCTTGGGTAGCGCAGGGCGAGGGAACACTGAAGCTTTCTTT. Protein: CASSLGSAGRGNTEAFF. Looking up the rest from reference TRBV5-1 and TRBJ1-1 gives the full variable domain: KAGVTQTPRYLIKTRGQQVTLSCSPISGHRSVSWYQQTPGQGLQFLFEYFSETQRNKGNFPGRFSGRQFSNSRSEMNVSTLELGDSALYLCASSLGSAGRGNTEAFFGQGTRLTVV.

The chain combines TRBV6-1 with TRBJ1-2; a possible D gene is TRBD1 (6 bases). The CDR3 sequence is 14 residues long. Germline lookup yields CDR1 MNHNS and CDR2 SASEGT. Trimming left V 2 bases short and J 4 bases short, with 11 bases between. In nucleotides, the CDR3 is TGTGCCAGCAGTGAACAGGGGACGACCTATGGCTACACCTTC. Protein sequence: CASSEQGTTYGYTF.

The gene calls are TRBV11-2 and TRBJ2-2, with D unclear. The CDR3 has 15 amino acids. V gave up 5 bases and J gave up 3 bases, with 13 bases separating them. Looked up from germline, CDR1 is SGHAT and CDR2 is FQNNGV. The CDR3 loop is CASSNGHGDTGELFF. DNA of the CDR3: TGTGCCAGCAGCAACGGTCACGGTGACACCGGGGAGCTGTTTTTT.

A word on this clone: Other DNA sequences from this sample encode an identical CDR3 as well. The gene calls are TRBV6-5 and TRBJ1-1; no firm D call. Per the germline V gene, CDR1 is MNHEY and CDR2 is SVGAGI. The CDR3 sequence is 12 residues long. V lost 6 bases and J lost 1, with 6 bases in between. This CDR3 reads CASSSTNTEAFF. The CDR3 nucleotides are TGTGCCAGCAGCTCCACGAACACTGAAGCTTTCTTT.

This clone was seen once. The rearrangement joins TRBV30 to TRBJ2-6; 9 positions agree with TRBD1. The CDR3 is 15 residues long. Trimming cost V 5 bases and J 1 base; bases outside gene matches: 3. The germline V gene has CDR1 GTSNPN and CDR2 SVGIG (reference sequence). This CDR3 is CAWGTGKSGANVLTF. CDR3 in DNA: TGTGCCTGGGGGACAGGGAAGTCTGGGGCCAACGTCCTGACTTTC.

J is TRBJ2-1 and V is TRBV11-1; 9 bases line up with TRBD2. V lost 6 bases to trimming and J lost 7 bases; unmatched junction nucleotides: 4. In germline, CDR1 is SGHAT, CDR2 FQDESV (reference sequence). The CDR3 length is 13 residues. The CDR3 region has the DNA TGTGCCAGCAGATTTAGCGGGGGTAATGAGCAGTTCTTC. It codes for CASRFSGGNEQFF.

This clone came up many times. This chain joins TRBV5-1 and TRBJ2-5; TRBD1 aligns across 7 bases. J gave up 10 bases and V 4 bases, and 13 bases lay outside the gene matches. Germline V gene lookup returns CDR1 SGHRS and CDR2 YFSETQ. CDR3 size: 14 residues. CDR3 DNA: TGCGCCAGCAGCCGGGACAGCTTGCAGAGAGGCCAGTACTTC. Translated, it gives CASSRDSLQRGQYF.

CDR3 DNA: TGTGCCAGCAGTTCATCTCTAGCGGGGGGTTGGTCAGATACGCAGTATTTT. The encoded protein is CASSSSLAGGWSDTQYF. The J gene is TRBJ2-3, the V gene TRBV27; 11 bases fit TRBD2. V shed 4 bases and J 4 bases; nucleotides not matched to a gene: 10. This CDR3 is built from 17 residues. Germline CDR1 MNHEY, CDR2 SMNVEV (reference sequence).

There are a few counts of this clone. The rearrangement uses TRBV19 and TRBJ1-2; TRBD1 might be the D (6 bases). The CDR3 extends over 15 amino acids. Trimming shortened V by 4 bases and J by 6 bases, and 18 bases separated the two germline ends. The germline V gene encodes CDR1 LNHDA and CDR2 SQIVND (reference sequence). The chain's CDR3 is CASSTLGSGGNGYTF. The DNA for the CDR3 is TGTGCCAGTAGTACCCTTGGATCTGGGGGCAATGGCTACACCTTC.